Listed below are T cell receptor beta chains from one sample, sequenced in a study of cytomegalovirus exposure and HLA in healthy donors. TCRdb's copy holds only in-frame clones and misses some; the assay was immunoSEQ multiplex PCR. Of roughly 130,000 clones listed, approximately 80% were seen once; the top ten hold about 0.71%. The material sequenced was PBMCs. These receptor sequences come from a young man in good health and CMV-seronegative. The CDR3 runs from the conserved cysteine through the conserved F or W. The D gene is left open where the match is weak. Clone size is stated in some rows and not others, as once, few, many or a class when expanded.

size: NA; D: NA; J: TRBJ1-1; V: TRBV14; CDR3: CASSQRGSAFF; DNA: TGTGCCAGCAGCCAACGGGGGTCGGCTTTCTTT
size: NA; D: NA; J: TRBJ2-2; V: TRBV4-1; CDR3: CASSQDQGAVFGELFF; DNA: TGCGCCAGCAGCCAAGATCAGGGTGCAGTTTTCGGGGAGCTGTTTTTT
size: NA; D: TRBD1; J: TRBJ1-2; V: TRBV13; CDR3: CASRRTSRGMAYGYTF; DNA: TGTGCCAGCCGTAGGACGAGCAGGGGGATGGCCTATGGCTACACCTTC
size: NA; D: NA; J: TRBJ2-1; V: TRBV21-1; CDR3: CASPSAPDRVTFF; DNA: TGTGCCAGCCCTAGCGCCCCCGACAGGGTAACGTTCTTC
size: once; D: NA; J: TRBJ2-3; V: TRBV5-4; CDR3: CATKVGSPSTDTQYF; DNA: TGTGCCACCAAGGTCGGGAGCCCTAGCACAGATACGCAGTATTTT
size: NA; D: TRBD1; J: TRBJ1-5; V: TRBV7-2; CDR3: CASSLAPNIDRVVRQPQHF; DNA: TGTGCCAGCAGCTTAGCGCCCAATATAGACAGGGTCGTAAGGCAGCCCCAGCATTTT
size: NA; D: TRBD2; J: TRBJ2-7; V: TRBV4-3; CDR3: CASSQEIDSGGYEQYF; DNA: TGCGCCAGCAGCCAAGAAATTGATAGCGGGGGCTACGAGCAGTACTTC
size: NA; D: NA; J: TRBJ1-2; V: TRBV27; CDR3: CASSLVVSDRGYGYTF; DNA: TGTGCCAGCAGTTTAGTCGTGTCAGATCGAGGCTATGGCTACACCTTC
size: NA; D: NA; J: TRBJ1-5; V: TRBV11-1; CDR3: CASSPADCNNQPQHF; DNA: TGTGCCAGCAGCCCGGCAGACTGCAACAATCAGCCCCAGCATTTT
size: NA; D: NA; J: TRBJ1-6; V: TRBV7-2; CDR3: CASSLSTLVSPLHF; DNA: TGTGCCAGCAGCTTATCTACCCTGGTGTCACCCCTCCACTTT
size: once; D: NA; J: TRBJ2-1; V: TRBV30; CDR3: CAWNFQNEQFF; DNA: TGTGCCTGGAATTTCCAGAATGAGCAGTTCTTC
size: NA; D: NA; J: TRBJ1-1; V: TRBV6-1; CDR3: CASSETVNTEAFF; DNA: TGTGCCAGCAGTGAAACAGTGAACACTGAAGCTTTCTTT
size: NA; D: NA; J: TRBJ1-2; V: TRBV29-1; CDR3: CSVEDPGVYGYTF; DNA: TGCAGCGTTGAAGATCCGGGGGTATATGGCTACACCTTC
size: NA; D: NA; J: TRBJ1-2; V: TRBV4-3; CDR3: CASSQDGRGLNYGYTF; DNA: TGCGCCAGCAGCCAAGATGGTAGGGGCCTAAACTATGGCTACACCTTC
size: few; D: NA; J: TRBJ1-2; V: TRBV6-1; CDR3: CASRQAGGYTF; DNA: TGTGCCAGTCGACAGGCGGGTGGCTACACCTTC
size: NA; D: TRBD1; J: TRBJ1-2; V: TRBV7-2; CDR3: CASSPGTGVTYGYTF; DNA: TGTGCCAGCAGCCCCGGGACAGGGGTGACTTACGGCTACACCTTC
size: NA; D: NA; J: TRBJ2-1; V: TRBV30; CDR3: CAWRGGPYNEQFF; DNA: TGTGCCTGGAGGGGGGGACCCTACAATGAGCAGTTCTTC
size: few; D: NA; J: TRBJ2-7; V: TRBV6-1; CDR3: CASREGAYEQYF; DNA: TGTGCCAGCAGGGAGGGGGCGTACGAGCAGTACTTC
size: NA; D: TRBD1; J: TRBJ1-5; V: TRBV7-9; CDR3: CASSKTGGSSNQPQHF; DNA: TGTGCCAGCAGCAAGACAGGGGGCAGCAGCAATCAGCCCCAGCATTTT
size: NA; D: NA; J: TRBJ1-2; V: TRBV4-2; CDR3: CASSQDEQYRDYGYTF; DNA: TGTGCCAGCAGCCAAGATGAACAGTATCGCGACTATGGCTACACCTTC
size: once; D: TRBD2; J: TRBJ2-5; V: TRBV27; CDR3: CASSSPMGGETQYF; DNA: TGTGCCAGCAGTTCGCCGATGGGAGGGGAGACCCAGTACTTC
size: NA; D: TRBD2; J: TRBJ2-7; V: TRBV4-3; CDR3: CASSQVGLVTPYEQYF; DNA: TGCGCCAGCAGCCAGGTGGGACTAGTTACCCCCTACGAGCAGTACTTC
size: few; D: NA; J: TRBJ1-4; V: TRBV5-1; CDR3: CASSQGQRNEKLFF; DNA: TGCGCCAGCAGCCAAGGACAGCGTAATGAAAAACTGTTTTTT
size: NA; D: TRBD1; J: TRBJ1-4; V: TRBV19; CDR3: CASSIRDRPNEKLFF; DNA: TGTGCCAGTAGCATTCGGGACAGACCCAATGAAAAACTGTTTTTT
size: few; D: NA; J: TRBJ2-2; V: TRBV7-7; CDR3: CASSRGRGVGTGELFF; DNA: TGTGCCAGCAGCCGAGGGCGGGGCGTGGGAACCGGGGAGCTGTTTTTT
size: NA; D: TRBD2; J: TRBJ2-6; V: TRBV7-9; CDR3: CASSLLAGGSGANVLTF; DNA: TGTGCCAGCAGCTTACTAGCGGGAGGCTCTGGGGCCAACGTCCTGACTTTC
size: NA; D: TRBD1; J: TRBJ1-2; V: TRBV10-3; CDR3: CAISEAGQDGGGYTF; DNA: TGTGCCATCAGTGAGGCCGGACAGGACGGGGGTGGCTACACCTTC
size: NA; D: NA; J: TRBJ2-5; V: TRBV28; CDR3: CASRLGSQETQYF; DNA: TGTGCCAGCAGACTCGGGTCCCAGGAGACCCAGTACTTC
size: NA; D: TRBD1; J: TRBJ1-2; V: TRBV19; CDR3: CASSADRGNYGYTF; DNA: TGTGCCAGTAGTGCGGACAGGGGTAACTATGGCTACACCTTC
size: NA; D: TRBD2; J: TRBJ2-7; V: TRBV7-6; CDR3: CASSLGSEASGGVSYEQYF; DNA: TGTGCCAGCAGCTTAGGGTCAGAGGCTAGCGGGGGGGTCTCCTACGAGCAGTACTTC
size: NA; D: TRBD1; J: TRBJ2-6; V: TRBV6-1; CDR3: CASFQGAGANVLTF; DNA: TGTGCCAGCTTCCAGGGGGCTGGGGCCAACGTCCTGACTTTC
size: NA; D: NA; J: TRBJ2-1; V: TRBV13; CDR3: CASSLASEGGYEQFF; DNA: TGTGCCAGCAGCTTAGCCTCCGAGGGAGGATATGAGCAGTTCTTC
size: few; D: NA; J: TRBJ1-1; V: TRBV6-1; CDR3: CASRQSNTEAFF; DNA: TGTGCCAGCCGACAGTCGAACACTGAAGCTTTCTTT
size: NA; D: NA; J: TRBJ2-7; V: TRBV7-9; CDR3: CASTNHRDPYYEQYF; DNA: TGTGCCAGCACCAACCACAGGGACCCCTACTACGAGCAGTACTTC
size: NA; D: NA; J: TRBJ2-2; V: TRBV5-1; CDR3: CASSLMTDSRVVKAGELFF; DNA: TGCGCCAGCAGCTTGATGACCGACTCCAGGGTTGTCAAAGCCGGGGAGCTGTTTTTT
size: NA; D: TRBD2; J: TRBJ2-1; V: TRBV4-3; CDR3: CASSQATSGSYNEQFF; DNA: TGCGCCAGCAGCCAAGCTACTAGCGGCTCCTACAATGAGCAGTTCTTC
size: NA; D: NA; J: TRBJ2-5; V: TRBV5-6; CDR3: CASSLGRETQYF; DNA: TGTGCCAGCAGCTTAGGGAGAGAGACCCAGTACTTC
size: NA; D: TRBD1; J: TRBJ1-3; V: TRBV4-1; CDR3: CASSPGGQVGLTKDTIYF; DNA: TGCGCCAGCAGCCCTGGGGGACAGGTAGGGCTGACGAAGGACACCATATATTTT
size: NA; D: NA; J: TRBJ1-1; V: TRBV9; CDR3: CASSVGSGRNTEAFF; DNA: TGTGCCAGCAGCGTAGGGAGTGGAAGGAACACTGAAGCTTTCTTT
size: once; D: NA; J: TRBJ1-4; V: TRBV25-1; CDR3: CASSEFVPREGKLFF; DNA: TGTGCCAGCAGTGAATTTGTCCCCAGGGAGGGGAAACTGTTTTTT
size: NA; D: NA; J: TRBJ1-1; V: TRBV5-1; CDR3: CASRFTAGASNTEAFF; DNA: TGCGCCAGCAGATTCACGGCGGGGGCTTCGAACACTGAAGCTTTCTTT
size: NA; D: NA; J: TRBJ2-5; V: TRBV6-1; CDR3: CASSEPARGEGDF; DNA: TGTGCCAGCAGCGAACCGGCGCGTGGTGAGGGGGACTTC
size: NA; D: TRBD1; J: TRBJ1-2; V: TRBV6-1; CDR3: CASRGQGYGYTF; DNA: TGTGCCAGCAGAGGACAGGGCTATGGCTACACCTTC
size: NA; D: NA; J: TRBJ1-2; V: TRBV28; CDR3: CASSTGISANYGYTF; DNA: TGTGCCAGCAGCACGGGAATTTCGGCTAACTATGGCTACACCTTC
size: NA; D: NA; J: TRBJ1-3; V: TRBV4-3; CDR3: CASSQDLASGNTIYF; DNA: TGCGCCAGCAGCCAAGATCTGGCCTCTGGAAACACCATATATTTT
size: NA; D: NA; J: TRBJ2-3; V: TRBV9; CDR3: CASSLTKGRAFTDTQYF; DNA: TGTGCCAGCAGCTTAACCAAAGGCAGGGCCTTCACAGATACGCAGTATTTT
size: NA; D: NA; J: TRBJ1-2; V: TRBV7-9; CDR3: CASSLEKRSWTSYGYTF; DNA: TGTGCCAGCAGCTTAGAAAAAAGAAGTTGGACTAGCTATGGCTACACCTTC
size: NA; D: TRBD1; J: TRBJ1-5; V: TRBV9; CDR3: CASSVGGDRDQPQHF; DNA: TGTGCCAGCAGCGTAGGCGGTGACAGGGATCAGCCCCAGCATTTT
size: NA; D: NA; J: TRBJ1-1; V: TRBV6-6; CDR3: CASSLRQDNTEAFF; DNA: TGTGCCAGCAGCCTAAGACAGGATAACACTGAAGCTTTCTTT
size: NA; D: TRBD2; J: TRBJ2-7; V: TRBV7-8; CDR3: CASSLGGGGSPYEQYF; DNA: TGTGCCAGCAGCTTAGGGGGCGGGGGGTCCCCCTACGAGCAGTACTTC
size: NA; D: NA; J: TRBJ1-1; V: TRBV4-3; CDR3: CASSRGRKALPSEAFF; DNA: TGCGCCAGCAGCCGCGGAAGAAAGGCCCTACCCTCTGAAGCTTTCTTT
size: once; D: NA; J: TRBJ2-4; V: TRBV29-1; CDR3: CSCWSPRVSIQYF; DNA: TGCAGCTGTTGGAGCCCGAGGGTATCCATTCAGTACTTC
size: NA; D: TRBD1; J: TRBJ1-5; V: TRBV7-8; CDR3: CASSLGTGGQQQPQHF; DNA: TGTGCCAGCAGCTTAGGGACAGGGGGCCAACAACAGCCCCAGCATTTT
size: NA; D: TRBD1; J: TRBJ1-3; V: TRBV5-1; CDR3: CASSLGGQGSSGNTIYF; DNA: TGCGCCAGCAGCTTGGGGGGACAGGGAAGCTCTGGAAACACCATATATTTT
size: NA; D: TRBD1; J: TRBJ1-2; V: TRBV6-5; CDR3: CASSYWTGPNYGYTF; DNA: TGTGCCAGCAGTTACTGGACAGGACCGAACTATGGCTACACCTTC
size: NA; D: TRBD1; J: TRBJ2-5; V: TRBV30; CDR3: CAWSDKTGRGETQYF; DNA: TGTGCCTGGAGTGATAAGACAGGGCGAGGCGAGACCCAGTACTTC
size: NA; D: NA; J: TRBJ1-1; V: TRBV4-3; CDR3: CASSQSRGGSMDTEAFF; DNA: TGCGCCAGCAGCCAGTCCCGAGGTGGTTCTATGGACACTGAAGCTTTCTTT
size: NA; D: NA; J: TRBJ1-1; V: TRBV27; CDR3: CAKNGMNTEAFF; DNA: TGTGCCAAAAACGGTATGAACACTGAAGCTTTCTTT
size: few; D: NA; J: TRBJ1-1; V: TRBV4-3; CDR3: CASSQGGGRGEAFF; DNA: TGCGCCAGCAGCCAAGGGGGTGGGAGGGGAGAAGCTTTCTTT